This entry lists 21 T cell receptor beta chains sequenced from one sample in a study of tumor-infiltrating lymphocytes in primary liver carcinoma. Blood RNA was derived from unsorted whole blood, and germline DNA was extracted too. A primer in the constant region served to generate TCR beta cDNA from roughly 520 ng of total RNA. Library construction for TCR beta comprised three nested multiplex PCR rounds performed with slightly modified ARM-PCR. The first two PCR rounds used TRBV1-TRBV30 forward primers with a C-beta reverse primer, 9 to 11 cycles each. TCRdb re-analysed the multiplex PCR reads in MiXCR, keeping a single row per CDR3 protein. Of 250,000 to 400,000 distinct CDR3 sequences in the sample, roughly 60% were seen once. Material: peripheral blood. These receptors came from a man aged 40-50 years with primary liver carcinoma and hepatitis B virus infection.

Many counts were recorded for this clonotype. The chain employs TRBV6-1 and TRBJ1-2; the match to TRBD1 covers 9 bases. The CDR3 is 14 residues long. The V segment lost 6 bases and the J segment 4 bases; nucleotides outside the gene matches: 6. CDR1 and CDR2 from the germline V gene are MNHNS and SASEGT. The CDR3: CASRGQGRGYGYTF. The CDR3 DNA reads as TGTGCCAGCAGGGGACAGGGACGCGGCTATGGCTACACCTTC.

As regards this clonotype: Sequence at one end of the junction differs from germline and may be a read error. The chain is built from TRBV11-2 and TRBJ2-7; D is perhaps TRBD2 (6 bases). CDR1 is SGHAT and CDR2 is FQNNGV in the germline V gene. The length of the CDR3 is 15 residues. The DNA for the CDR3 is TGTGCTAGCATTTTAGGTGGCAGGACTACCACAGGGCAGTACTTC. It is translated as CASILGGRTTTGQYF.

This chain uses TRBV12-3 or TRBV12-4 with TRBJ1-5; no firm D call. The V gene lost 7 bases and the J gene lost 2 bases, with 12 bases spanning the gap. This CDR3 comprises 14 residues. The CDR3 nucleotides read TGTGCCAGCATCCTTCAGTGGGGCAATCAGCCCCAGCATTTT. This sequence encodes CASILQWGNQPQHF.

This clonotype was observed once. The chain employs TRBV7-9 and TRBJ2-1; TRBD2 matches at 14 bases. The V gene end was trimmed by 8 bases and the J gene end by 0 bases; junction bases not matched to a gene: 6. Germline assignment: CDR1 SEHNR and CDR2 FQNEAQ (reference sequence). CDR3 size: 17 residues. CDR3 nucleotide sequence: TGTGCCAGCCCCGGGACTAGCGGGGGAAGCTCCTACAATGAGCAGTTCTTC. It yields the protein CASPGTSGGSSYNEQFF.

The chain couples TRBV28 to TRBJ1-2; D is unclear. The CDR3 totals 13 residues. V lost 7 bases, J lost 1 base, and 10 bases lay in between. Per germline, CDR1 MDHEN and CDR2 SYDVKM. CDR3 residues: CASTNYFNYGYTF. In DNA form, the CDR3 reads TGTGCCAGCACAAACTATTTTAACTATGGCTACACCTTC.

On this clonotype itself: Germline and junction disagree at one end, which may indicate a read error. The V gene is TRBV12-3 or TRBV12-4, the J gene TRBJ1-1; possible D gene TRBD1, 5 bases. This CDR3 has 14 amino acids. In DNA, the CDR3 is TGTGCCAGCACCCAATATAGACAGAACACTGGAGCTTTCTTT. Protein: CASTQYRQNTGAFF.

The chain joins TRBV30 to TRBJ2-7; a weak D match, TRBD1 (6 bases). Germline V lookup: CDR1 GTSNPN, CDR2 SVGIG (reference sequence). With 4 bases removed from V and 4 bases from J, the gap between germline ends came to 17 bases. The CDR3 totals 14 residues. The CDR3 coding sequence is TGTGCCTGGACCTTAACAGGGAAAGTTTACGAGCAGTACTTC. Amino acids: CAWTLTGKVYEQYF.

Notes on this clonotype: This could be a read error, since a much larger clone is one nucleotide away. V and J are TRBV6-1 and TRBJ1-5; D is uncertain. Per the germline V gene, CDR1 is MNHNS and CDR2 is SASEGT. The CDR3 is 10 amino acids. Trimming took 7 bases from V and 9 from J, leaving 7 bases between them. The CDR3 here is CASNGRPQHF. The CDR3 DNA sequence: TGTGCCAGCAACGGTCGGCCCCAGCATTTT.

With respect to this clonotype: A much larger clone sits a single nucleotide away, making a read error possible. J is TRBJ2-4 and V is TRBV6-1, with a possible D match to TRBD2 (6 bases). Germline assignment: CDR1 MNHNS and CDR2 SASEGT. V was shortened by 4 bases and J by 0 bases, with 13 bases between the two germline ends. This CDR3 comprises 16 residues. The DNA of the CDR3 is TGTGCCAGCAGTGGAGCGGGCGGTTTAGCCAAAAACATTCAGTACTTC. Its protein is CASSGAGGLAKNIQYF.

As concerns this clonotype: One end of the junction varies from germline; a read error may be responsible. The CDR3 sequence: CASSLDTAGYNDQFF. The CDR3 DNA follows: TGTGCCAGCAGCTTAGACACGGCGGGGTACAATGATCAGTTCTTC. The chain has TRBV11-2 and TRBJ2-1, with a tentative D call TRBD2 (6 bases). The CDR3 sequence is 15 residues long. Germline lookup yields CDR1 SGHAT and CDR2 FQNNGV. Looking up the rest from reference TRBV11-2 and TRBJ2-1 gives the full variable domain: EAGVAQSPRYKIIEKRQSVAFWCNPISGHATLYWYQQILGQGPKLLIQFQNNGVVDDSQLPKDRFSAERLKGVDSTLKIQPAKLEDSAVYLCASSLDTAGYNDQFFGPGTRLTVL.

J is TRBJ2-2 and V is TRBV11-3; D unresolved. Germline values: CDR1 SGHNT, CDR2 YENEEA. Trimming stripped 2 bases from V and 4 bases from J, with 20 bases between. This CDR3 spans 18 amino acids. The CDR3 nucleotides read TGTGCCAGCAGCTTAAGTCCTTCTCTGGCATGGGGCACCGGGGAGCTGTTTTTT. It codes for CASSLSPSLAWGTGELFF.

J is TRBJ2-5 and V is TRBV29-1, with D possibly TRBD2 on 6 matching bases. This CDR3 has 13 residues. V dropped 4 bases and J dropped 13 bases, with 22 bases sitting between them. Germline assignment: CDR1 SQVTM and CDR2 ANQGSEA. DNA for the CDR3: TGCAGCGTTGCCGGGACTCCCCCCTACGGGCGGTACTTC. Protein product: CSVAGTPPYGRYF.

This clonotype occurred many times. The gene calls are TRBV11-2 and TRBJ2-4; 8 bases fit TRBD2. V lost 0 bases and J lost 8; bases outside the gene matches: 12. The CDR3 totals 17 residues. In germline, CDR1 is SGHAT, CDR2 FQNNGV. The CDR3 DNA sequence: TGTGCCAGCAGCTTAGAAATGGCTAGCGGGCGTAGGGACATTCAGTACTTC. This encodes CASSLEMASGRRDIQYF.

Turning to this clonotype: Lacking the conserved final phenylalanine or tryptophan, this CDR3 likely reflects a read error. It is unclear where the CDR3 begins or ends on the DNA, so no DNA is shown, and the CDR3 is as TCRdb lists it. This chain joins TRBV29-1 and TRBJ2-7. The CDR3 length is 12 residues, termini included. CDR1 SQVTM and CDR2 ANQGSEA come from the germline V gene. The CDR3: CSVVYNSYEQCL.

The chain employs TRBV19 and TRBJ2-6, with D perhaps being TRBD1 or TRBD2 (6 bases each). V shed 3 bases and J shed 6 bases, with 15 bases lying between them. The CDR3 totals 16 residues. Germline lookup yields CDR1 LNHDA and CDR2 SQIVND (reference sequence). CDR3 residues: CASSIRRGAVANVLTF. The CDR3 nucleotides read TGTGCCAGTAGTATCAGAAGGGGGGCCGTGGCCAACGTCCTGACTTTC. The entire variable domain, with the rest obtained from reference TRBV19 and TRBJ2-6, is as follows: DGGITQSPKYLFRKEGQNVTLSCEQNLNHDAMYWYRQDPGQGLRLIYYSQIVNDFQKGDIAEGYSVSREKKESFPLTVTSAQKNPTAFYLCASSIRRGAVANVLTFGAGSRLTVL.

About this clonotype itself: A much larger clone lies one base from this, so it may be a read error. CDR3 amino acids: CASSPYRGRYEQYF. CDR3 nucleotides: TGCGCCAGCAGCCCTTACCGAGGCCGCTACGAGCAGTACTTC. The chain employs TRBV4-3 and TRBJ2-7; D is unclear. Trimming took 4 bases from V and 3 from J, leaving 13 bases between them. The CDR3 covers 14 residues. Germline CDR1 reads LGHNA; CDR2 reads YSLEER.

For this clonotype: No conserved phenylalanine or tryptophan is present at the end of the CDR3, so a read error is the likely explanation. CDR3 in DNA: TGTGCCAGAGGGGGGAAGCGATCCTACGAGCAGTACTCC. It yields the protein CARGGKRSYEQYS. The genes are TRBV11-1 and TRBJ2-7; D possibly uses TRBD1 or TRBD2 (6 bases each). Trimming took 9 bases from V and 1 from J, leaving 13 bases between them. This CDR3 has 13 residues. CDR1 and CDR2 from the germline V gene are SGHAT and FQDESV (reference sequence).

In the case of this clonotype: A much bigger clone sits one base away, suggesting this may be a read error. This chain connects TRBV6-5 to TRBJ1-6; a weak D match, TRBD1 (5 bases). The CDR3 contains 13 residues. Germline loops: CDR1 MNHEY, CDR2 SVGAGI. The CDR3 sequence is CANSAGQFSPLHF. CDR3 DNA: TGTGCCAACAGTGCCGGACAATTTTCACCCCTCCACTTT.

Concerning this clonotype itself: A read error is possible here, since a much larger clone lies one base away. J is TRBJ2-5 and V is TRBV11-2; no clear D. This CDR3 is built from 17 residues. Germline loops: CDR1 SGHAT, CDR2 FQNNGV. The CDR3 region is CASSLFTTGRLGETKYF. CDR3 nucleotides: TGTGCCAGCAGCTTATTTACGACGGGTCGCCTAGGAGAGACCAAGTACTTC.

This chain joins TRBV11-2 and TRBJ2-5; D is unresolved. With 2 bases removed from V and 5 bases from J, the gap between germline ends came to 15 bases. The CDR3 spans 15 residues. The V gene's germline CDR1 is SGHAT and CDR2 FQNNGV. The DNA of the CDR3 is TGTGCCAGCAGCTTAACCCCCCATGACGGGGAGACCCAGTACTTC. Amino acids: CASSLTPHDGETQYF.

This clonotype was observed a few times. The chain uses TRBV5-4 and TRBJ2-1; D remains ambiguous. The CDR3 length is 14 residues. The germline V gene encodes CDR1 SGHNT and CDR2 YYREEE (reference sequence). V lost 7 bases and J 4 bases, leaving 15 bases between the germline ends. The CDR3 here is CASHQDRSYNEQFF. CDR3 nucleotides: TGTGCCAGCCACCAGGATCGATCGTACAATGAGCAGTTCTTC.